This T cell receptor (beta chain) was captured by sequencing in a study of blood T cell repertoires in COVID-19. Study information: COVID-19 samples from acute and convalescent phases originated in the United States, Italy and Spain. The cDNA or gDNA used as material had been derived from T cells, B-cell-depleted T cells, or PBMCs.

How the authors handled the data: How many nucleated cells were present was estimated from reference gene primer amplification. Repertoires were generated with immunoSEQ multiplex PCR, while TCRdb's copy carries only in-frame clones and drops some. V, J and clone size derive from that table, while D and trimming were established from the DNA sequence. The sample yields roughly 290,000 clones, about 89% seen once. The source of this sequence is a woman aged 55-70 years with acute or convalescent COVID-19. The sequenced sample was peripheral blood.

CDR3 sequence: CASTMDRGDTEAFF. For the CDR3, the DNA is TGTGCCAGCACTATGGACAGGGGAGACACTGAAGCTTTCTTT. The genes are TRBV6-5 and TRBJ1-1; 9 bases line up with TRBD1. Germline assignment: CDR1 MNHEY and CDR2 SVGAGI. The junction had 6 bases not matched to a gene; V was cut back by 7 bases and J by 3 bases. The length of the CDR3 is 14 residues.